A single T cell receptor beta chain is shown here with its context. From germline, CDR1 is MNHNS and CDR2 SASEGT. V gave up 6 bases and J gave up 13 bases, with 19 bases separating them. The CDR3 has 14 residues. This specimen belongs to a study of T cells in Graves' hyperthyroidism and ophthalmopathy. Amplification yielded TCR beta CDR3 regions, with RNA transcripts as the source. Initially, a first-round RT-PCR of the TCR CDR3 employed the HTBI primer set. TCRdb fed the multiplex PCR reads into MiXCR, producing one record per CDR3 protein. Among about 350,000 distinct CDR3 sequences listed, roughly 20% were seen once.

The receptor was isolated from a woman between 40 and 55 years old with Graves' ophthalmopathy. The V and J genes are TRBV6-1 and TRBJ1-6; perhaps TRBD1 as D (5 bases). Material for sequencing was blood. This chain's CDR3 is CASSLRDPHGPLHF. In nucleotides, the CDR3 is TGTGCCAGCAGCCTCCGGGACCCCCATGGGCCCCTCCACTTT.